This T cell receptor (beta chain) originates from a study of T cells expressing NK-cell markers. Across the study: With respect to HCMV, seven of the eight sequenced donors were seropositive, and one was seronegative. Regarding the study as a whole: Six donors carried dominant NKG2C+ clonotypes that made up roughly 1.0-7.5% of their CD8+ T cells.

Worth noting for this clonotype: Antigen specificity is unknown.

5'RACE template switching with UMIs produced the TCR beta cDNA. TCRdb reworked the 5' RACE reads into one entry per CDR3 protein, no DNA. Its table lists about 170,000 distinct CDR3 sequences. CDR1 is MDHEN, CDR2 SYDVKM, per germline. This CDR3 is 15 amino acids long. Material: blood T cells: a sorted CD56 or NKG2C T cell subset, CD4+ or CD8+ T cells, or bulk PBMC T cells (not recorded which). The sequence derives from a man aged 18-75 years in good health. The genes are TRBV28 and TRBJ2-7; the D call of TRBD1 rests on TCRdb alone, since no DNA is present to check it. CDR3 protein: CASSYPGVNNKEQYF.